Listed below are T cell receptor beta chains from one sample, sequenced in a study of OX40 agonist ivuxolimab in advanced cancers. The method was immunoSEQ multiplex PCR; TCRdb's version includes in-frame clones alone and lacks a portion of them. Of 54,000 or so clones in the sample, roughly 84% were seen once. Material: CD4+ or CD8+ T cells sorted from blood, obtained in a trial of the OX40 agonist ivuxolimab. Receptors originate from an adult with an advanced solid tumor such as melanoma, head and neck, liver or kidney cancer. The CDR3 runs from the conserved cysteine through the conserved F or W. D genes are given only for firm matches. Size tells how often a clone was seen (once, few, many) or the class of an expanded clone, and some rows leave it out.

J gene,D gene,clone size,V gene,CDR3 protein,CDR3 DNA
TRBJ1-2,TRBD1,-,TRBV7-8,CASSLAAGGRDYGYTF,TGTGCCAGCAGCTTAGCGGCAGGGGGTCGTGACTATGGCTACACCTTC
TRBJ1-5,-,-,TRBV6-6,CASSYSDGSNQPQHF,TGTGCCAGCAGTTATTCCGACGGGAGTAATCAGCCCCAGCATTTT
TRBJ1-1,-,-,TRBV2,CASSPGSMNTEAFF,TGTGCCAGCAGTCCAGGATCCATGAACACTGAAGCTTTCTTT
TRBJ2-5,-,-,TRBV5-4,CASSQGAEGTQYF,TGTGCCAGCAGCCAAGGAGCAGAAGGGACCCAGTACTTC
TRBJ2-3,-,-,TRBV19,CASSDTGGAQYF,TGTGCCAGTAGTGACACAGGGGGGGCGCAGTATTTT
TRBJ2-5,-,-,TRBV5-4,CASSWRDGQETQYF,TGTGCCAGCAGCTGGCGGGACGGACAAGAGACCCAGTACTTC
TRBJ2-2,TRBD1,-,TRBV7-9,CASSLGTGNTGELFF,TGTGCCAGCAGCTTGGGGACAGGGAACACCGGGGAGCTGTTTTTT
TRBJ2-2,TRBD2,-,TRBV4-2,CASSALAGGPSTGELFF,TGTGCCAGCAGCGCTCTAGCGGGAGGGCCGAGCACCGGGGAGCTGTTTTTT
TRBJ2-7,-,-,TRBV27,CASSLRGGAPPSQYF,TGTGCCAGCAGTTTAAGGGGCGGGGCCCCTCCTTCGCAGTACTTC
TRBJ2-3,TRBD2,-,TRBV11-2,CASSLRGTSGPTDTQYF,TGTGCCAGCAGCTTGCGGGGGACTAGCGGACCCACAGATACGCAGTATTTT
TRBJ2-6,-,-,TRBV7-9,CASSLSGATGANVLTF,TGTGCCAGCAGCTTATCCGGGGCAACTGGGGCCAACGTCCTGACTTTC
TRBJ1-2,-,-,TRBV6-1,CASTQDTNYGYTF,TGTGCCAGCACCCAAGACACTAACTATGGCTACACCTTC
TRBJ2-7,TRBD1,-,TRBV27,CASSFWDRSYEQYF,TGTGCCAGCAGTTTTTGGGACAGGTCCTACGAGCAGTACTTC
TRBJ1-4,-,few,TRBV30,CASSGATNEKLFF,TGTGCCTCGTCAGGGGCAACTAATGAAAAACTGTTTTTT
TRBJ2-1,TRBD2,-,TRBV11-3,CASSSRTSGTYNEQFF,TGTGCCAGCAGCTCCCGGACTAGCGGCACCTACAATGAGCAGTTCTTC
TRBJ2-3,TRBD2,-,TRBV10-1,CASSESSLAGGWGTDTQYF,TGCGCCAGCAGTGAGTCGAGTCTAGCGGGAGGATGGGGCACAGATACGCAGTATTTT
TRBJ1-4,TRBD1,-,TRBV7-9,CASSLGQGAGEKLFF,TGTGCCAGCAGCTTAGGACAGGGGGCAGGGGAAAAACTGTTTTTT